This T cell receptor beta chain was recorded in a study of blood T cell repertoires in COVID-19. Overall study: Nucleic acid was either cDNA or gDNA, and it came from T cells, B-cell-depleted T cells, or PBMCs.

The repertoire was sequenced with immunoSEQ multiplex PCR; TCRdb's copy has only in-frame clones and lacks some. This table has some 300,000 clones, nearly 90% appearing once. Trimming left V 5 bases short and J 4 bases short, with 15 bases between. Per germline, CDR1 MDHEN and CDR2 SYDVKM. The CDR3 is made up of 15 amino acids. Participants reported their clinical history, and cohort assignment relied on those reports. Cohort 3 recovered donors had two negative PCRs, clearance, or symptom resolution. The V and J genes are TRBV28 and TRBJ1-5, with a possible D match to TRBD1 (6 bases). This sequence was found in a young woman who had recovered from COVID-19. Sequenced: PBMCs or T cells enriched from blood (not recorded which). CDR3 in amino acids: CASSQYRAFNQPQHF. CDR3 coding DNA: TGTGCCAGCAGTCAGTACAGGGCTTTTAATCAGCCCCAGCATTTT.